A single sample is the source of the 21 T cell receptor beta chains below, sequenced in a study of T cells after yellow fever vaccination. TCRdb reprocessed the 5' RACE reads via MiXCR and lists one record per CDR3 protein. The data hold 80,000 to 100,000 distinct CDR3 sequences, with approximately 9% observed a single time. The sequenced sample was CD8+ T cells not binding an NS4B(214-222) dextramer, sorted from PBMCs, obtained around 16 days after the first yellow fever vaccination. These receptor sequences come from a man between 18 and 29 years old who received the YFV17D yellow fever vaccine.

This sequence joins TRBV20-1 and TRBJ2-7; D gene uncertain. Trimming left V 1 base short and J 7 bases short, with 8 bases between. The V gene's germline CDR1 is DFQATT and CDR2 SNEGSKA (reference sequence). The CDR3 runs to 11 residues. CDR3 nucleotide sequence: TGCAGTGCTAGAGGGTTAGGAGAGCAGTACGTC. Its translation: CSARGLGEQYV.

The table lists this clonotype with a few counts. The V gene is TRBV29-1, the J gene TRBJ2-7; no firm D call. The germline V gene has CDR1 SQVTM and CDR2 ANQGSEA. V was cut by 4 bases and J by 0 bases, with 10 bases left in between. The CDR3 totals 13 residues. This CDR3 reads CSVVRQDSYEQYF. In DNA form, the CDR3 reads TGCAGCGTTGTACGTCAGGACTCCTACGAGCAGTACTTC.

The V and J genes are TRBV5-6 and TRBJ1-1, with TRBD1 as a possible D gene (5 bases). Germline lookup yields CDR1 SGHDT and CDR2 YYEEEE. This CDR3 has 16 residues. Trimming removed 4 bases at V and 0 bases at J, with 16 bases between. In DNA, the CDR3 is TGTGCCAGCAGCCGGCAGGGACCGATAATGAACACTGAAGCTTTCTTT. Protein sequence: CASSRQGPIMNTEAFF.

This clonotype was detected a few times. V usage is TRBV6-2 or TRBV6-3 and J usage is TRBJ2-1, with 9 bases identical to TRBD2. J gave up 8 bases and V 2 bases, and 7 bases lay outside the gene matches. The CDR3 runs to 15 residues. Germline CDR1 and CDR2: MNHEY and SVGEGT. The CDR3 protein is CASSYRRGGPDEQFF. DNA of the CDR3: TGTGCCAGCAGTTACAGGCGGGGGGGCCCCGATGAGCAGTTCTTC.

This chain joins TRBV11-3 and TRBJ2-1; TRBD1 aligns across 7 bases. The CDR3 has 15 residues. Germline-derived CDR1 and CDR2 are SGHNT and YENEEA. With 0 bases clipped from V and 5 bases from J, the junction kept 4 bases outside the gene matches. CDR3 in DNA: TGTGCCAGCAGCTTAGAAGGGGGCGCGGACAATGAGCAGTTCTTC. Translating it yields CASSLEGGADNEQFF.

This clonotype was seen only a few times. The CDR3 region is CASSRKQGTYEQYF. The CDR3 coding sequence is TGTGCCAGCAGCAGAAAACAGGGGACCTACGAGCAGTACTTC. V gene TRBV7-9 combines with J gene TRBJ2-7; 7 bases agree with TRBD1. Per the germline V gene, CDR1 is SEHNR and CDR2 is FQNEAQ (reference sequence). The junction had 6 bases not matched to a gene; V was cut back by 5 bases and J by 2 bases. The CDR3 length is 14 residues.

This clonotype occurred many times. The J gene is TRBJ2-5, the V gene TRBV20-1; possibly TRBD2 for D (5 bases). Germline CDR1 and CDR2: DFQATT and SNEGSKA (reference sequence). The germline V and J ends were trimmed by 0 bases and 3 bases, with 14 bases remaining between them. The CDR3 loop spans 15 amino acids. CDR3 coding DNA: TGCAGTGCTAGAGATTTGACTAACGGGGAAGAGACCCAGTACTTC. Residues: CSARDLTNGEETQYF.

This clonotype came up many times. V is TRBV6-1 and J is TRBJ2-1; D might be TRBD1 or TRBD2, each matching 5 bases. This CDR3 region has 14 residues. Germline V CDR1 and CDR2: MNHNS, SASEGT. V dropped 8 bases and J dropped 2 bases, with 13 bases sitting between them. DNA of the CDR3: TGTGCCAGCGATTCTAGGGGACCCTACAATGAGCAGTTCTTC. Amino acid sequence: CASDSRGPYNEQFF.

This sequence joins TRBV4-1 and TRBJ1-5; 10 positions match TRBD1. V gave up 3 bases and J gave up 4 bases; unmatched junction bases: 6. In germline, CDR1 is MGHRA, CDR2 YSYEKL. CDR3 length equals 16 residues. CDR3 DNA: TGCGCCAGCAGCCATTACCCGGGACAGGGGAATCAGCCCCAGCATTTT. Residues: CASSHYPGQGNQPQHF.

The chain is built from TRBV6-2 or TRBV6-3 and TRBJ2-1; a weak D match, TRBD2 (6 bases). CDR1 and CDR2 from the germline V gene are MNHEY and SVGEGT. V was clipped by 7 bases and J by 8 bases, with 15 bases between them. This CDR3 is built from 13 residues. The CDR3 reads CASTHPGGYEQFF. The CDR3 region has the DNA TGTGCCAGCACGCATCCTGGGGGGTATGAGCAGTTCTTC.

This clonotype was picked up a small number of times. This chain connects TRBV14 to TRBJ1-1; TRBD1 might be the D (5 bases). CDR3 length: 16 amino acids. The germline gives CDR1 SGHDN, CDR2 FVKESK. The germline V and J ends were trimmed by 0 bases and 5 bases, with 16 bases remaining between them. Written as DNA, the CDR3 is TGTGCCAGCAGCCAAGATTGGGGGAGAACAAAGACTGAAGCTTTCTTT. Translating gives CASSQDWGRTKTEAFF. Based on the CDR3 plus reference TRBV14 and TRBJ1-1, the full variable domain is EAGVTQFPSHSVIEKGQTVTLRCDPISGHDNLYWYRRVMGKEIKFLLHFVKESKQDESGMPNNRFLAERTGGTYSTLKVQPAELEDSGVYFCASSQDWGRTKTEAFFGQGTRLTVV.

The table lists this clonotype with a few counts. V is TRBV4-3 and J is TRBJ1-1, with unresolved D. CDR3 length: 15 amino acids. Germline V gene sequence: CDR1 LGHNA, CDR2 YSLEER. V was clipped by 3 bases and J by 0 bases, with 11 bases between them. CDR3 sequence reads: CASSQTVALNTEAFF. The CDR3 coding sequence is TGCGCCAGCAGCCAGACGGTGGCTTTGAACACTGAAGCTTTCTTT.

The rearrangement uses TRBV6-5 and TRBJ2-6; a possible D gene is TRBD1 (7 bases). Germline V gives CDR1 MNHEY, CDR2 SVGAGI. Deletions cut 0 bases from V and 3 bases from J, with 12 bases between. This CDR3 is built from 17 residues. CDR3 protein: CASSYSGTAGGANVLTF. The CDR3 nucleotides read TGTGCCAGCAGTTACTCCGGGACAGCGGGTGGGGCCAACGTCCTGACTTTC.

This clonotype was seen only a few times. The rearrangement joins TRBV5-4 to TRBJ1-6; D gene uncertain. The CDR3 sequence is 14 residues long. V lost 3 bases, J lost 7 bases, and 11 bases lay in between. CDR1 and CDR2 (germline): SGHNT, YYREEE (reference sequence). CDR3 region: CASSSGGVNSPLHF. The CDR3 nucleotides read TGTGCCAGCAGCTCGGGCGGGGTCAATTCACCCCTCCACTTT.

This clonotype came up a few times. V usage is TRBV7-3 and J usage is TRBJ2-1; 13 bases agree with TRBD2. V shed 5 bases and J 2 bases; nucleotides not matched to a gene: 3. Germline loops: CDR1 SGHTA, CDR2 FQGTGA. The CDR3 loop spans 16 amino acids. The CDR3 sequence is CASSTGTSGAYNEQFF. DNA of the CDR3: TGTGCCAGCAGCACCGGGACTAGCGGGGCCTACAATGAGCAGTTCTTC.

This clonotype was counted many times. This chain joins TRBV7-7 and TRBJ2-5; 8 bases match TRBD1. Germline-derived CDR1 and CDR2 are SSHAT and FNYEAQ (reference sequence). This CDR3 contains 15 residues. The ends lost 3 bases at V and 1 base at J; junction bases unmatched: 4. Written as DNA, the CDR3 is TGTGCCAGCAGCTTGGGGACAGGCTCCCAAGAGACCCAGTACTTC. Translated, it gives CASSLGTGSQETQYF.

This clonotype appeared a few times. The rearrangement joins TRBV20-1 to TRBJ1-2; 8 bases line up with TRBD1. Germline V gene data show CDR1 as DFQATT and CDR2 as SNEGSKA (reference sequence). The CDR3 runs to 15 residues. The V gene end was trimmed by 1 base and the J gene end by 4 bases; junction bases not matched to a gene: 8. CDR3 nucleotides: TGCAGTGCTAGAGGCCACAGGGGGATAGTCTATGGCTACACCTTC. This gives the protein CSARGHRGIVYGYTF.

This clonotype was seen a handful of times. This chain connects TRBV6-5 to TRBJ1-1, with a weak D call TRBD1 (6 bases). V was trimmed by 2 bases and J by 7 bases, leaving 11 bases between them. The germline CDR1 and CDR2 sequences are MNHEY and SVGAGI. The CDR3 contains 13 residues. CDR3 residues: CASSYGRGDEAFF. The CDR3 DNA reads as TGTGCCAGCAGTTACGGCAGGGGTGATGAAGCTTTCTTT.

CDR3 amino acids: CATGTSGHNEQFF. CDR3 coding DNA: TGTGCCACCGGGACTAGCGGCCACAATGAGCAGTTCTTC. The rearrangement uses TRBV6-2 or TRBV6-3 and TRBJ2-1; 11 bases align to TRBD2. The V segment lost 10 bases and the J segment 5 bases; nucleotides outside the gene matches: 4. Germline V gives CDR1 MNHEY, CDR2 SVGEGT. The CDR3 contains 13 residues.

This clonotype was counted ten times or more. The J gene is TRBJ2-7, the V gene TRBV10-3, with 9 nucleotides matching TRBD1. This CDR3 is built from 15 residues. Germline V gene lookup returns CDR1 ENHRY and CDR2 SYGVKD. The junction had 3 bases not matched to a gene; V was cut back by 3 bases and J by 0 bases. CDR3 coding DNA: TGTGCCATCAGTGAAGGGACAGGGAACTCCTACGAGCAGTACTTC. Encoded protein: CAISEGTGNSYEQYF.

In this sample, this clonotype turned up many times. The chain links TRBV11-2 to TRBJ2-7, with D perhaps matching TRBD1 or TRBD2 (5 bases each). Per germline, CDR1 SGHAT and CDR2 FQNNGV. There are 14 residues in the CDR3. The V end was cut by 5 bases, the J end by 2 bases, with 13 bases between. CDR3 DNA sequence: TGTGCCAGCAGCCCCCTCCGGGGACCCTACGAGCAGTACTTC. Amino acid sequence: CASSPLRGPYEQYF. The full variable domain, completed using reference TRBV11-2 and TRBJ2-7, is EAGVAQSPRYKIIEKRQSVAFWCNPISGHATLYWYQQILGQGPKLLIQFQNNGVVDDSQLPKDRFSAERLKGVDSTLKIQPAKLEDSAVYLCASSPLRGPYEQYFGPGTRLTVT.